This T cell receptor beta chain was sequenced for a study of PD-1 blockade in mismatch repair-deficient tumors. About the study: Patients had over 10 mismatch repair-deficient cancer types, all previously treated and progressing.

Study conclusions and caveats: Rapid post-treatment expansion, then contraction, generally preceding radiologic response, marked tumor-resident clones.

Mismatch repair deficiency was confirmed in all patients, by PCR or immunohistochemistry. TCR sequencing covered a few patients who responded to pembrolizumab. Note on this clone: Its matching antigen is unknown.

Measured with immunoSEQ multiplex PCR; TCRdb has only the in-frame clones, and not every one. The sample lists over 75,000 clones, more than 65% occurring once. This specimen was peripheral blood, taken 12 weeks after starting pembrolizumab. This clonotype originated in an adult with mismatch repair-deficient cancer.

The CDR3 DNA reads as TGTGCCAGTAGTATACGGGGAACGAACACTGAAGCTTTCTTT. This encodes CASSIRGTNTEAFF. V and J are TRBV19 and TRBJ1-1; D not resolved. CDR3 length equals 14 residues. Trimming left V 2 bases short and J 1 base short, with 8 bases between. Germline assignment: CDR1 LNHDA and CDR2 SQIVND (reference sequence).